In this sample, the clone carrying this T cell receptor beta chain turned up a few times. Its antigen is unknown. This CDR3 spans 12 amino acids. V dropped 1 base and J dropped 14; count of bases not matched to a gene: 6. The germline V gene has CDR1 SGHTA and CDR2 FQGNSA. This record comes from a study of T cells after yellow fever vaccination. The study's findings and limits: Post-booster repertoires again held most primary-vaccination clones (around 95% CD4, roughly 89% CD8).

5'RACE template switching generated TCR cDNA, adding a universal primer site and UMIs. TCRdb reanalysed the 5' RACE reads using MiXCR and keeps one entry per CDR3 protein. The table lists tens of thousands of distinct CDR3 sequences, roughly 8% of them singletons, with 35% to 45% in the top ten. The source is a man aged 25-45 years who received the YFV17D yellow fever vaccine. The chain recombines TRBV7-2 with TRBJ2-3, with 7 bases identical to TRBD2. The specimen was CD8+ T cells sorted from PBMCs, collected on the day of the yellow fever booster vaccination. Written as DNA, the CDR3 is TGTGCCAGCAGCTTAGTAGGGCGGGAGCTGTATTTT. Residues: CASSLVGRELYF.